This is a list of T cell receptor beta chains from one sample in a study of blood T cell repertoires in COVID-19. Data came from immunoSEQ multiplex PCR; TCRdb stores just in-frame clones and leaves some out. The sample lists about 81,000 clones, 75% to 95% seen once, with 1.5% to 2% in the top ten. Input material: peripheral blood. The receptors stem from a woman aged 45-65 years in a cohort sampled during active COVID-19. Both conserved end residues are part of each CDR3. The D gene is left open where the match is weak. Clone size is stated in some rows and not others, as once, few, many or a class when expanded.

J gene: TRBJ2-5; V gene: TRBV12-3/TRBV12-4; D gene: .; clone size: .; CDR3 DNA: TGTGCCAGCAGTTTAGTTCGGAGAGAGACCCAGTACTTC; CDR3 protein: CASSLVRRETQYF
J gene: TRBJ2-3; V gene: TRBV10-1; D gene: .; clone size: .; CDR3 DNA: TGCGCCAGCAGTGAGGGCGGGGAGGCCCAAACGACGCAGTATTTT; CDR3 protein: CASSEGGEAQTTQYF
J gene: TRBJ1-1; V gene: TRBV3-1/TRBV3-2; D gene: .; clone size: .; CDR3 DNA: TGTGCCAGCAGCCACCGGACCGGACTAGGGAAAGCGGGCGCTTTCTTT; CDR3 protein: CASSHRTGLGKAGAFF
J gene: TRBJ2-5; V gene: TRBV6-1; D gene: .; clone size: .; CDR3 DNA: TGTGCCAGCAGTGAAGCCTGGGGCAGGTCCCAAGAGACCCAGTACTTC; CDR3 protein: CASSEAWGRSQETQYF
J gene: TRBJ2-1; V gene: TRBV10-1; D gene: .; clone size: few; CDR3 DNA: TGCGCCTGCCTCGGGGCCCGACGACGCCGACCCCCCGGGGGCTCCTACAATGAGCAGTTCTTC; CDR3 protein: CACLGARRRRPPGGSYNEQFF
J gene: TRBJ2-3; V gene: TRBV6-1; D gene: TRBD2; clone size: .; CDR3 DNA: TGTGCCAGCAGTGAACTAGCGGGGACACCCAGCACAGATACGCAGTATTTT; CDR3 protein: CASSELAGTPSTDTQYF
J gene: TRBJ1-1; V gene: TRBV7-3; D gene: .; clone size: .; CDR3 DNA: TGTGCCAGCAGCATAATCCTGTCGGACACTGAAGCTTTCTTT; CDR3 protein: CASSIILSDTEAFF
J gene: TRBJ2-3; V gene: TRBV3-1/TRBV3-2; D gene: TRBD2; clone size: .; CDR3 DNA: TGTGCCAGCAGCCCGACTAGCGGGAGGGGGGATACGCAGTATTTT; CDR3 protein: CASSPTSGRGDTQYF
J gene: TRBJ2-7; V gene: TRBV4-1; D gene: TRBD1; clone size: .; CDR3 DNA: TGCGCCAGCAGCCAAGGACAGGGGGCTCTTTACGAGCAGTACTTC; CDR3 protein: CASSQGQGALYEQYF
J gene: TRBJ1-1; V gene: TRBV28; D gene: .; clone size: .; CDR3 DNA: TGTGCCAGCAGTTTATTCGGGTCTATGAACACTGAAGCTTTCTTT; CDR3 protein: CASSLFGSMNTEAFF
J gene: TRBJ2-5; V gene: TRBV9; D gene: .; clone size: .; CDR3 DNA: TGTGCCAGCAGCGTCCGAGACACAGGGCTCGAAGAGACCCAGTACTTC; CDR3 protein: CASSVRDTGLEETQYF
J gene: TRBJ1-6; V gene: TRBV28; D gene: .; clone size: .; CDR3 DNA: TGTGCCAGCAGTTGGACAGTAATTAATTCACCCCTCCACTTT; CDR3 protein: CASSWTVINSPLHF
J gene: TRBJ2-5; V gene: TRBV5-1; D gene: .; clone size: .; CDR3 DNA: TGCGCCAGCAGCGTCTCATTCAATGCGGGGGAGACCCAGTACTTC; CDR3 protein: CASSVSFNAGETQYF
J gene: TRBJ1-1; V gene: TRBV5-1; D gene: .; clone size: once; CDR3 DNA: TGCGCCAGCAGCACAGAGACCCCCTCCGTGGCTTTCTTT; CDR3 protein: CASSTETPSVAFF
J gene: TRBJ2-5; V gene: TRBV23-1; D gene: TRBD1; clone size: .; CDR3 DNA: TGCGCCAGCAGTCAACGGGACACAGGGGATGAGGAGACCCAGTACTTC; CDR3 protein: CASSQRDTGDEETQYF
J gene: TRBJ2-2; V gene: TRBV5-1; D gene: .; clone size: few; CDR3 DNA: TGCGCCAGCGAAAACGGTGCCCCGAACACCGGGGAGCTGTTTTTT; CDR3 protein: CASENGAPNTGELFF
J gene: TRBJ1-2; V gene: TRBV5-4; D gene: .; clone size: .; CDR3 DNA: TGTGCCAGCAGCTTAGAGGGCAGGGGCTATGGCTACACCTTC; CDR3 protein: CASSLEGRGYGYTF
J gene: TRBJ1-4; V gene: TRBV5-1; D gene: TRBD1; clone size: .; CDR3 DNA: TGCGCCAGCAGCTTAAATGGAGGACAGGGTGATGTTGAAAAACTGTTTTTT; CDR3 protein: CASSLNGGQGDVEKLFF
J gene: TRBJ1-1; V gene: TRBV9; D gene: .; clone size: .; CDR3 DNA: TGTGCCAGCAGCGGGGACACTGGGAACACTGAAGCTTTCTTT; CDR3 protein: CASSGDTGNTEAFF